A single sample is the source of the 7 T cell receptor beta chains below, sequenced in a study of regulatory T cells in long-lasting Graves disease. As to time point: persistent/refractory GD, antithyroid drugs over 5 years with positive TRAb. RNA extracted from PBMCs served as the sequencing template. Arm-PCR of CDR3 regions and iRepertoire HTBI primers were used to build TCR beta libraries. MiXCR, run by TCRdb on the multiplex PCR reads, gives a single entry per CDR3 protein. The sample has around 430,000 distinct CDR3 sequences; approximately 23% are singletons. The source was peripheral blood mononuclear cells (PBMCs), collected when the disease was refractory, from a patient treated with antithyroid drugs. The receptor source for this set is a female donor with Graves disease.

The V and J genes are TRBV11-1 and TRBJ1-6; D call uncertain. The CDR3 is made up of 14 amino acids. Germline V gives CDR1 SGHAT, CDR2 FQDESV (reference sequence). The germline V and J ends were trimmed by 4 bases and 2 bases, with 6 bases remaining between them. The CDR3 reads CASSSETYNSPLHF. Written as DNA, the CDR3 is TGTGCCAGCAGCTCGGAAACCTATAATTCACCCCTCCACTTT.

V gene TRBV7-2 combines with J gene TRBJ2-7, with 8 bases lining up with TRBD1. In germline, CDR1 is SGHTA, CDR2 FQGNSA. Trimming cost V 5 bases and J 8 bases; bases outside gene matches: 8. CDR3 length: 13 amino acids. DNA for the CDR3: TGTGCCAGCAGCCCCAACGGACAGGGCCAGCAGTACTTC. Amino acids: CASSPNGQGQQYF.

At least ten counts were recorded for this clonotype. The chain combines TRBV28 with TRBJ1-4; D may be TRBD1 (5 bases). CDR1 is MDHEN, CDR2 SYDVKM, per germline. CDR3 length equals 15 residues. V was cut by 6 bases and J by 7 bases, with 18 bases left in between. This chain's CDR3 is CASRSAGAGSEKLFF. For the CDR3, the DNA is TGTGCCAGCAGGTCGGCTGGGGCAGGGTCTGAAAAACTGTTTTTT.

The chain joins TRBV5-1 to TRBJ2-3, with TRBD2 matching 8 bases. The CDR3 is 15 amino acids. The germline CDR1 and CDR2 sequences are SGHRS and YFSETQ. The V and J ends lost 5 bases and 2 bases, in that order; junction bases with no gene match: 7. The CDR3 DNA follows: TGCGCCAGCAGACGTACTAGCGGCTTCACAGATACGCAGTATTTT. Protein sequence: CASRRTSGFTDTQYF.

This chain uses TRBV7-6 with TRBJ2-5, with 13 bases that match TRBD2. Per the germline V gene, CDR1 is SGHVS and CDR2 is FNYEAQ. V shed 4 bases, J shed 2 bases, and the junction held 7 bases outside the gene matches. The CDR3 consists of 17 residues. The CDR3 region is CASSSALAGGIQETQYF. DNA for the CDR3: TGTGCCAGCAGCTCCGCACTAGCGGGAGGGATACAAGAGACCCAGTACTTC.

This clonotype was observed at least ten times. The chain uses TRBV7-9 and TRBJ2-2, with TRBD2 as a possible D gene (6 bases). Trimming removed 7 bases from V and 1 base from J, with 13 bases in between. CDR1 is SEHNR and CDR2 is FQNEAQ in the germline V gene (reference sequence). The CDR3 is made up of 15 amino acids. The CDR3 protein is CASTDGRENTGELFF. CDR3 DNA sequence: TGTGCCAGCACCGACGGGCGGGAGAACACCGGGGAGCTGTTTTTT.

The chain has TRBV6-2 or TRBV6-3 and TRBJ1-5, with TRBD1 identical over 8 bases. J was trimmed by 3 bases and V by 2 bases; bases with no gene match: 6. Germline CDR1 is MNHEY and CDR2 is SVGEGT. The CDR3 spans 16 residues. CDR3 nucleotide sequence: TGTGCCAGCAGTTACGCCGGGACAGGAGCCAATCAGCCCCAGCATTTT. Residues: CASSYAGTGANQPQHF.